This T cell receptor (beta chain) was sequenced in a study of blood T cell repertoires in COVID-19. The wider study: Acute-phase and convalescent COVID-19 samples originated in the United States, Italy and Spain.

In the authors' workflow: Using reference gene primer amplification, nucleated cell counts were estimated. The data were produced by immunoSEQ multiplex PCR, yet TCRdb's version contains in-frame clones alone and is incomplete. V and J calls and clone size are as listed in that table; D and trimming were resolved from the DNA. The data contain about 70,000 clones, under 80% of them singletons. V lost 10 bases and J lost 1, with 17 bases in between. The V gene's germline CDR1 is MRHNA and CDR2 SNTAGT. There are 15 residues in the CDR3. Sequenced input: peripheral blood. The sequence came from a human donor in a cohort sampled during active COVID-19. The V gene is TRBV6-4, the J gene TRBJ2-4; D might be TRBD1 (5 bases). The CDR3 is CAIYQGVGAKNIQYF. DNA of the CDR3: TGTGCCATATACCAGGGCGTTGGGGCCAAAAACATTCAGTACTTC.